The source of this T cell receptor beta chain is a study of CD8 T cells in Susac syndrome. Random hexamers served to reverse transcribe roughly 0.5 to 1 ug RNA. TCRdb ran MiXCR on the immunoSEQ multiplex PCR reads and lists one entry per CDR3 protein. The sample carries 120,000 or so distinct CDR3 sequences, 95% to 96% recorded once. TCR beta sequencing was performed on blood CD8+ and CD4+ T cells. V was shortened by 1 base and J by 10 bases, with 14 bases between the two germline ends. Germline V gene data show CDR1 as SEHNR and CDR2 as FQNEAQ (reference sequence). The CDR3 extends over 14 amino acids.

The chain joins TRBV7-9 to TRBJ2-1, with D maybe TRBD1 (6 bases). The TCR comes from a human donor with Susac syndrome. Material: CD4+ T cells from PBMCs. The CDR3 loop is CASSLGAGVREQFF. CDR3 DNA sequence: TGTGCCAGCAGCTTAGGAGCAGGGGTTAGGGAGCAGTTCTTC.